The T cell receptor (beta chain) under discussion was sequenced for a study of shared clonotypes between healthy human individuals. The assay was immunoSEQ multiplex PCR, and TCRdb's table has in-frame clones only and misses some. The data hold fewer than 1.6 million clones, with 98% to 99% observed a single time. The V end was cut by 5 bases, the J end by 1 base, with 15 bases between. Germline values: CDR1 SGHAT, CDR2 FQNNGV. The CDR3 totals 15 residues. This receptor was obtained from a man younger than 40 in good health. Material for sequencing was naive CD4+ T cells sorted from blood. Subset in this sample: CD45RA+ positively selected. V is TRBV11-2 and J is TRBJ2-7; D might be TRBD1 (5 bases). The CDR3 is CASSPAWGPSYEQYF. CDR3 nucleotides: TGTGCCAGCAGCCCAGCATGGGGCCCTTCCTACGAGCAGTACTTC.